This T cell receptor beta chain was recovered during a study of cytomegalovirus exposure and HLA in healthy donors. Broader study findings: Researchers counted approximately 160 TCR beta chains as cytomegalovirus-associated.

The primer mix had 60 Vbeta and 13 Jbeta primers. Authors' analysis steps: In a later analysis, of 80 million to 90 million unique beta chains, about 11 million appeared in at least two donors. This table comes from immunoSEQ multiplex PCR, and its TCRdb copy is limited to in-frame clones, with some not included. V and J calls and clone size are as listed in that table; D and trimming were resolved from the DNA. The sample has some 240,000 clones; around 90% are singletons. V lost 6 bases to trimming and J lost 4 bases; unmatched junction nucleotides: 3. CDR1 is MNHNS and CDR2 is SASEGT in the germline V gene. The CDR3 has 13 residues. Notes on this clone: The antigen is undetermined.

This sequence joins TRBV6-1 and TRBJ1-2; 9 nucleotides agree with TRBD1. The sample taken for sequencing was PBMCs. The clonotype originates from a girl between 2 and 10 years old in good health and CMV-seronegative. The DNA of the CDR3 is TGTGCCAGCAGGTCACAGGGGGCCTATGGCTACACCTTC. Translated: CASRSQGAYGYTF.